This entry lists 27 T cell receptor beta chains sequenced from one sample in a study of control samples from healthy donors and cancer patients. The table came from immunoSEQ multiplex PCR; TCRdb's copy has only in-frame clones and leaves some out. Of around 190,000 clones detected, around 87% appear once; the ten largest clones hold 1.1% to 1.5%. Source material: blood. All receptors derive from a woman aged 45 to 65 in good health.

The chain couples TRBV4-3 to TRBJ1-1, with TRBD1 matching 8 bases. The CDR3 extends over 15 amino acids. Germline CDR1 LGHNA, CDR2 YSLEER. The ends lost 3 bases at V and 5 bases at J; junction bases unmatched: 8. CDR3 sequence: CASSHQTGGRTEAFF. In nucleotides, the CDR3 is TGCGCCAGCAGCCACCAAACAGGGGGGAGAACTGAAGCTTTCTTT.

The chain uses TRBV5-5 and TRBJ1-4; the match to TRBD1 covers 9 bases. Germline V gene data show CDR1 as SGHKS and CDR2 as YYEKEE (reference sequence). J lost 7 bases, V lost 4 bases, and 8 bases had no gene match. The CDR3 has 15 residues. The CDR3 is CASSLLGQGIEKLFF. For the CDR3, the DNA is TGTGCCAGCAGCCTTCTTGGACAGGGGATTGAAAAACTGTTTTTT. The whole variable domain, remainder taken from reference TRBV5-5 and TRBJ1-4, is DAGVTQSPTHLIKTRGQQVTLRCSPISGHKSVSWYQQVLGQGPQFIFQYYEKEERGRGNFPDRFSARQFPNYSSELNVNALLLGDSALYLCASSLLGQGIEKLFFGSGTQLSVL.

This clone showed up just once. The chain is built from TRBV18 and TRBJ2-1, with 14 bases that match TRBD2. This CDR3 region has 17 residues. The V gene's germline CDR1 is KGHSH and CDR2 LQKENI. V shed 1 base, J shed 5 bases, and the junction held 4 bases outside the gene matches. CDR3 DNA: TGTGCCAGCTCACCACGGGGACTAGCGGGAGCCCACAATGAGCAGTTCTTC. This sequence encodes CASSPRGLAGAHNEQFF.

The gene calls are TRBV19 and TRBJ1-1, with TRBD1 matching 7 bases. Germline lookup yields CDR1 LNHDA and CDR2 SQIVND (reference sequence). V was pared by 5 bases and J by 1 base, with 4 bases of the junction left unmatched. The length of the CDR3 is 14 residues. The CDR3 loop is CASSVDRANTEAFF. The CDR3 nucleotides are TGTGCCAGTAGTGTTGACAGGGCGAACACTGAAGCTTTCTTT.

The V call is TRBV5-5, the J call TRBJ1-3; D might be TRBD1 (5 bases). The V gene's germline CDR1 is SGHKS and CDR2 YYEKEE (reference sequence). Trimming removed 0 bases from V and 0 bases from J, with 13 bases in between. CDR3 length equals 17 residues. The DNA for the CDR3 is TGTGCCAGCAGCTTGGCCGGGGCCGCCTTCTCTGGAAACACCATATATTTT. This codes for CASSLAGAAFSGNTIYF.

The chain joins TRBV7-2 to TRBJ2-1; TRBD2 might be the D (6 bases). This CDR3 comprises 15 residues. Per the germline V gene, CDR1 is SGHTA and CDR2 is FQGNSA. V lost 4 bases and J lost 6, with 16 bases in between. The CDR3 spells CASSSGYGSFNEQFF. The CDR3 bases are TGTGCCAGCAGCTCAGGATACGGGAGTTTCAATGAGCAGTTCTTC.

The V call is TRBV28, the J call TRBJ1-5; 7 positions match TRBD1. The CDR3 is 14 residues long. Germline CDR1 MDHEN, CDR2 SYDVKM. J gave up 4 bases and V 6 bases, and 6 bases lay outside the gene matches. CDR3 residues: CASRMDRPNQPQHF. The CDR3 DNA follows: TGTGCCAGCAGGATGGACAGGCCAAATCAGCCCCAGCATTTT.

J is TRBJ2-7 and V is TRBV19; either TRBD1 or TRBD2 may supply D (5 bases each). Trimming left V 3 bases short and J 3 bases short, with 9 bases between. The CDR3 is made up of 13 amino acids. Germline CDR1 and CDR2: LNHDA and SQIVND (reference sequence). As DNA, the CDR3 is TGTGCCAGTAGTATCCGGGACCGCTACGAGCAGTACTTC. Translated: CASSIRDRYEQYF.

The J gene is TRBJ2-7, the V gene TRBV24-1; D is possibly TRBD1 or TRBD2 (6 bases each). Germline V gene sequence: CDR1 KGHDR, CDR2 SFDVKD. Trimming stripped 4 bases from V and 2 bases from J, with 14 bases between. This CDR3 has 15 amino acids. The CDR3 sequence: CATSDSSEGAYEQYF. Here the CDR3 DNA reads TGTGCCACCAGTGACTCCTCGGAGGGGGCCTACGAGCAGTACTTC.

This clone has just one count. The chain carries TRBV6-2 or TRBV6-3 and TRBJ2-1; 7 bases map to TRBD2. Germline V gene lookup returns CDR1 MNHEY and CDR2 SVGEGT. The V segment lost 6 bases and the J segment 4 bases; nucleotides outside the gene matches: 15. The CDR3 extends over 17 amino acids. CDR3 protein: CASSRGWRETKYNEQFF. The CDR3 nucleotides read TGTGCCAGCAGCCGGGGGTGGCGGGAGACCAAATACAATGAGCAGTTCTTC.

V and J are TRBV5-1 and TRBJ2-7, with D maybe TRBD1 (6 bases). Looked up from germline, CDR1 is SGHRS and CDR2 is YFSETQ. The CDR3 consists of 15 residues. Trimming removed 4 bases from V and 0 bases from J, with 14 bases in between. As DNA, the CDR3 is TGCGCCAGCAGCATGGGACAACTGAGCTCCTACGAGCAGTACTTC. The encoded protein is CASSMGQLSSYEQYF.

The count of this clone is one. This chain links TRBV6-5 with TRBJ1-2, with D possibly TRBD1 on 6 matching bases. V lost 4 bases to trimming and J lost 8 bases, with 17 bases between them. There are 14 residues in the CDR3. The germline V gene has CDR1 MNHEY and CDR2 SVGAGI. The CDR3 loop reads CASSFRGGGGGYTF. The DNA of the CDR3 is TGTGCCAGCAGTTTTCGCGGGGGCGGGGGAGGCTACACCTTC.

This rearrangement joins TRBV15 to TRBJ2-2; D ambiguous. The CDR3 is 14 residues long. V was trimmed by 3 bases and J by 6 bases, leaving 11 bases between them. Germline V CDR1 and CDR2: LNHNV, YYDKDF (reference sequence). The CDR3 bases are TGTGCCACCAGCAGGGTTGGTAGGGCCGGGGAGCTGTTTTTT. Its translation is CATSRVGRAGELFF. Full variable domain (missing parts from reference TRBV15 and TRBJ2-2): DAMVIQNPRYQVTQFGKPVTLSCSQTLNHNVMYWYQQKSSQAPKLLFHYYDKDFNNEADTPDNFQSRRPNTSFCFLDIRSPGLGDTAMYLCATSRVGRAGELFFGEGSRLTVL.

The chain employs TRBV7-2 and TRBJ1-1, with 7 bases matching TRBD1. Germline values: CDR1 SGHTA, CDR2 FQGNSA. V lost 5 bases and J lost 3; bases outside the gene matches: 9. The CDR3 is 15 residues long. CDR3 DNA sequence: TGTGCCAGCAGCCAACGGGACAGTTACTACACTGAAGCTTTCTTT. Translated: CASSQRDSYYTEAFF.

The chain recombines TRBV7-9 with TRBJ1-2, with D tentatively TRBD1 (6 bases). V was pared by 7 bases and J by 8 bases, with 20 bases between. This CDR3 is built from 14 residues. Germline V gene data show CDR1 as SEHNR and CDR2 as FQNEAQ (reference sequence). This CDR3 is CASTVSGGVNGYTF. Here the CDR3 DNA reads TGTGCCAGCACCGTATCCGGGGGCGTGAACGGCTACACCTTC.

This chain connects TRBV27 to TRBJ2-5; D is perhaps TRBD2 (5 bases). The V gene's germline CDR1 is MNHEY and CDR2 SMNVEV (reference sequence). CDR3 length equals 17 residues. Trimming cost V 0 bases and J 7 bases, with 21 bases left between them. The DNA for the CDR3 is TGTGCCAGCAGTTTATCGGGTCCGAGCGGCTCAGGTGGGACCCAGTACTTC. Translated, it gives CASSLSGPSGSGGTQYF.

The sample holds one count of this clone. The genes are TRBV7-9 and TRBJ1-1; D perhaps matches TRBD1 (5 bases). The germline V gene has CDR1 SEHNR and CDR2 FQNEAQ (reference sequence). There are 14 residues in the CDR3. Trimming stripped 4 bases from V and 11 bases from J, with 20 bases between. The CDR3 loop is CASSSPRGDSDAFF. Written as DNA, the CDR3 is TGTGCCAGCAGCTCCCCCCGCGGGGACTCCGATGCTTTCTTT. Full variable domain (outside the CDR3, taken from reference TRBV7-9 and TRBJ1-1): DTGVSQNPRHKITKRGQNVTFRCDPISEHNRLYWYRQTLGQGPEFLTYFQNEAQLEKSRLLSDRFSAERPKGSFSTLEIQRTEQGDSAMYLCASSSPRGDSDAFFGQGTRLTVV.

This chain uses TRBV5-1 with TRBJ2-5, with D unclear. Germline loops: CDR1 SGHRS, CDR2 YFSETQ. The V and J ends lost 4 bases and 5 bases respectively, with 12 bases between them. The CDR3 sequence is 13 residues long. The CDR3 reads CASSRSLGETQYF. CDR3 nucleotide sequence: TGCGCCAGCAGCCGTAGCCTAGGGGAGACCCAGTACTTC.

DNA of the CDR3: TGTGCCAGCAGTTTTCAGCCGACAATGAACACTGAAGCTTTCTTT. Protein sequence: CASSFQPTMNTEAFF. The J gene is TRBJ1-1, the V gene TRBV2; the D is unclear. V was pared by 5 bases and J by 0 bases, with 13 bases between. The CDR3 is 15 amino acids. Germline V gives CDR1 SNHLY, CDR2 FYNNEI.

The J gene is TRBJ1-4, the V gene TRBV28; D is unclear. V dropped 10 bases and J dropped 0 bases, with 15 bases sitting between them. The CDR3 totals 15 residues. Per the germline V gene, CDR1 is MDHEN and CDR2 is SYDVKM. CDR3 amino acids: CATPPGAATNEKLFF. CDR3 nucleotides: TGTGCCACCCCCCCGGGCGCAGCAACTAATGAAAAACTGTTTTTT.

The genes are TRBV7-3 and TRBJ2-5; the match to TRBD1 covers 9 bases. The CDR3 contains 13 residues. J lost 7 bases, V lost 5 bases, and 5 bases had no gene match. Germline CDR1 SGHTA, CDR2 FQGTGA. The CDR3 loop reads CASSPRTGVTQYF. The CDR3 DNA follows: TGTGCCAGCAGCCCTCGGACAGGGGTGACCCAGTACTTC.

The chain carries TRBV5-1 and TRBJ2-1; 13 bases are a match to TRBD2. The CDR3 is 18 residues long. The ends lost 2 bases at V and 7 bases at J; junction bases unmatched: 12. The germline V gene has CDR1 SGHRS and CDR2 YFSETQ. The CDR3 spells CASSFLGTSGASRNEQFF. The CDR3 DNA follows: TGCGCCAGCAGCTTTCTAGGGACTAGCGGGGCCTCCCGGAATGAGCAGTTCTTC.

J is TRBJ2-1 and V is TRBV20-1, with TRBD2 matching 11 bases. Germline V gene lookup returns CDR1 DFQATT and CDR2 SNEGSKA (reference sequence). V was clipped by 3 bases and J by 4 bases; unmatched bases: 11. There are 17 residues in the CDR3. CDR3: CSASSLAGGTPYNEQFF. The CDR3 DNA reads TGCAGTGCTAGTTCCCTAGCGGGGGGAACCCCTTACAATGAGCAGTTCTTC.

This clone was counted once. The gene calls are TRBV9 and TRBJ2-5, with D unclear. This CDR3 contains 11 residues. Trimming cost V 4 bases and J 3 bases, with 4 bases left between them. The germline V gene encodes CDR1 SGDLS and CDR2 YYNGEE. In DNA form, the CDR3 reads TGTGCCAGCAGCCGAGAAGAGACCCAGTACTTC. Residues: CASSREETQYF.

The gene calls are TRBV7-2 and TRBJ2-2, with 10 bases fitting TRBD1. This CDR3 has 16 amino acids. The V gene end was trimmed by 1 base and the J gene end by 4 bases; junction bases not matched to a gene: 3. Germline CDR1 reads SGHTA; CDR2 reads FQGNSA. CDR3 region: CASSLVRTGGTGELFF. The CDR3 nucleotides read TGTGCCAGCAGCTTAGTCAGGACAGGGGGCACCGGGGAGCTGTTTTTT.

This chain links TRBV7-2 with TRBJ1-5, with 7 bases fitting TRBD1. Losses at the gene ends were 5 bases for V and 6 bases for J; bases not matched to a gene: 10. Germline V gives CDR1 SGHTA, CDR2 FQGNSA. CDR3 length equals 15 residues. CDR3 sequence reads: CASSPTGVGSQPQHF. CDR3 nucleotide sequence: TGTGCCAGCAGCCCCACAGGGGTTGGCAGTCAGCCCCAGCATTTT.

V is TRBV9 and J is TRBJ1-4; the D gene is possibly TRBD1 (5 bases). V was pared by 6 bases and J by 7 bases, with 16 bases between. This CDR3 region has 14 residues. Germline CDR1 SGDLS, CDR2 YYNGEE. CDR3 nucleotides: TGTGCCAGCAACGGCGGGGGGAGGGTTGAAAAACTGTTTTTT. Translated, it gives CASNGGGRVEKLFF.